This TCR beta chain is drawn from a study of cytomegalovirus exposure and HLA in healthy donors (dated 2017 in TCRdb). Describing the broader study: An earlier analysis of several hundred of the donors reported approximately 260 Gb of sequence data and roughly 120 million unique TCR beta sequences obtained from about 170 million T cells. Genome-wide SNP genotypes for about 65% of the 666 donors were used in a later genetic analysis, which treated that subset as a discovery cohort. In addition to the first cohort of several hundred subjects, a separate validation cohort of 120 different subjects was used. Among the approximately 420 genotyped donors, approximately 76% belonged to the genetic ancestry cluster associated with self-reported Caucasian donors. HLA typing covered class I and class II loci at four-digit resolution. The aim of the study was to test whether cataloging public T cell receptors could identify signatures of past pathogen exposure. Across some 400 genotyped donors of the cohort, an average of approximately 200,000 unique TCR beta nucleotide sequences per donor were sequenced, and around 19% of those sequences were non-productive. Rather than drawing on any new phenotypic data, the later analysis identified candidate immune exposures from TCR beta sequences and the way those sequences occurred across donors. Every discovery cohort repertoire had been produced on one sequencing platform. Approximately 310 gigabases of sequencing data and tens of millions of unique TCR sequences were included in an early release covering several hundred HLA-typed donors. An earlier analysis of around 580 of the donors used high-throughput TCR beta sequencing to judge whether each TCR beta V gene segment behaved as functional or pseudogenic. The study used immunosequencing to profile the T cell repertoires of some 600 subjects and linked those repertoires to cytomegalovirus serostatus. About 5 DR-DQ haplotypes were handled as single units for association and clustering, since linkage in the cohort was strong. The number of typed donors differed by locus: about 620-640 for A, B, C, DRB1 and DQB1; 500 to 550 for DQA1; approximately 610 for DPA1; and 400 to 480 for DPB1. High-throughput TCR immunosequencing, statistical association of individual TCRs with disease status, and machine learning were combined to predict cytomegalovirus infection status. To study patterns of TCR occurrence, a later analysis re-analyzed previously published TCR beta repertoires from around 700 donors and added high-resolution HLA genotyping. Alongside the repertoire data, information on donor age, sex, ethnicity and CMV serostatus was compiled. Study-wide findings and limitations: In the study, some 160 TCR beta chains were listed as associated with cytomegalovirus. Because HLA typing was missing for some donors at each locus, association tests included only the typed subset. In an earlier analysis of approximately 590 of the donors, most TCR beta V segments were observed in productive rearrangements about 87% or about 30% of the time, broadly matching IMGT annotations. While some public TCRs were present in many individuals, most TCR sequences turned up only very rarely across donors. The classifier was reported to diagnose cytomegalovirus status with high specificity and sensitivity in both the original cohort and the validation cohort. Linkage disequilibrium might explain the correlated functional status among segregating V segments, but an unknown experimental factor could not be ruled out. In a later analysis, TCR association rates were found to vary across HLA loci, with the most associated TCRs seen for DRB1 alleles and the fewest for HLA-C alleles. In a later analysis, 15,000 to 20,000 TCR beta sequences were associated with specific HLA alleles at a false discovery rate of 0.05. In this cohort, only TCR beta chains were sequenced, and detectable features were limited by the absence of alpha or paired-chain data. A later genetic analysis associated a missense DCLRE1C variant with V-gene and J-gene trimming of TCR beta chains, and an independent cohort replicated the association. Approximately 18 rarely observed V segments, including chromosome 9 orphons, were excluded from the earlier analysis of approximately 600 of the donors because counts were too low. In a later analysis, several top co-occurrence clusters were reported to appear linked to parvovirus B19, influenza, CMV and Epstein-Barr virus. Strong co-occurrence of HLA alleles, especially DR and DQ, made assigning TCR associations to individual alleles difficult. A cluster of highly shared sequence variants was judged likely to represent a technical artifact of the sequencing pipeline. Some IMGT-functional V segments, including TRBV6-2 and TRBV6-3, could not be distinguished by the 87-base-pair reads and were therefore excluded. The presence/absence analyses assumed that sequencing depth was roughly uniform across donors, and that assumption may not be true. According to a later analysis, most CMV-associated TCR beta chains appeared to be HLA-restricted, and the HLA associations seemed to be driven largely by CMV exposure. The authors suggested that the approach could potentially be extended to other disease states and immunological phenotypes. For the cohort, immune exposure information was limited to CMV serostatus. In a later genetic analysis, fewer N-insertions in productive TCRs were reported among donors in an Asian-associated ancestry cluster than the roughly 710-donor mean. A later analysis found that HLA-associated TCR beta chains were more clonally expanded and had lower generation probabilities than equally common non-associated chains. In vitro tests confirmed that a few of the cytomegalovirus-associated TCR beta chains recognize cytomegalovirus antigens. A further reported finding was that TCR beta sequences accurately predicted the HLA-A and HLA-B alleles for most subjects in the first cohort.

The library was obtained by the immunoSEQ multiplex PCR assay. A mixture of 60 forward primers for TCR Vbeta segments and 13 reverse primers for TCR Jbeta segments was used in the multiplex PCR. The CDR3 region of rearranged TCR beta genes was amplified from genomic DNA by a multiplex PCR assay. The Illumina HiSeq System was used to sequence the amplified TCR beta libraries as 87-base-pair reads. The original pipeline was this. A later analysis tallied 75 million to 95 million unique TCR beta chains across the 610 or so repertoires, and some 12 million of those chains were shared by two or more donors. Raw reads were error-corrected and collapsed into unique sequences with a nearest-neighbor algorithm that merged closely related sequences to remove PCR and sequencing errors. Alignment of CDR3 sequences to IMGT reference sequences was used to assign V, D and J gene segments. For a sequence to be retained, a match of at least six nucleotides was required to both a V gene segment and a J gene segment. A rearrangement counted as productive if the CDR3 had no stop codons and remained in frame with V and J, and every other rearrangement counted as non-productive. CDR3 was defined according to IMGT convention as the region running from the second conserved V-encoded cysteine to the conserved J-encoded phenylalanine. Sequences without an unambiguous match to a single V gene segment were excluded from the earlier analysis of a few hundred of the donors. An earlier analysis of around 600 of the donors classified V segments as functional when productive rearrangements were above 56.7% and as segregating when the standard deviation between donors was above 5%. A statistical classification framework was built for diagnosing cytomegalovirus status from the catalog of TCR beta chain sequences. V and J gene assignment, in a later analysis, came from comparing TCR nucleotide sequences with IMGT/GENE-DB human TR gene sequences. In a later analysis, CDR3 sequences and most-parsimonious VDJ recombination scenarios were assigned using the TCRdist pipeline. In a later analysis, every TCR beta chain was defined by the combination of its CDR3 amino acid sequence and its V-gene family, and reads without a unique V-gene family were dropped. A later analysis removed 550 to 700 highly shared, low-generation-probability nucleotide sequences to deal with suspected cross-contamination and a sequencing artifact. For each public chain, a later analysis derived a clonal expansion index from normalized ranks of inferred template counts within each repertoire. A later analysis computed generation probabilities with a VDJ recombination model fitted to out-of-frame rearrangements, and checked the results against IGoR. A later analysis scored TCR-TCR, TCR-HLA and TCR-CMV co-occurrence with hypergeometric tests, applying a repertoire-size bias correction to TCR pairs. In a later analysis, false discovery rates were estimated by permuting HLA or CMV assignments 20 times. In a later analysis, co-occurring TCRs were grouped using DBSCAN, and TCRdist sequence similarity was added for clustering within HLA-allele-positive subsets. Co-occurrence clustering excluded repertoires with fewer than 30,000 or more than 120,000 public chains, plus five with anomalous nucleotide sharing. Here the immuneACCESS table is served through TCRdb, limited to in-frame sequences with V and J called. Missing clones are a known gap in these copies; in checked studies unresolved V genes cover under half, and the rest lacks a known reason. Clonal size and the V and J genes are those of that table, whereas D and trimming came from the DNA. The sample table holds around 120,000 clones, of which roughly three quarters were seen once. The top ten clonotypes cover 1.6% of the sample.

As concerns this clone: The antigen it binds to is not known. Per-base quality was not reported, and no clone a single base away is much larger than it.

The cohort comprised 710 or so healthy bone marrow donors. Cohort members were all nominally healthy when sampled, although unrecorded immune exposures were likely present. The donor was CMV seronegative and belonged to the group of more than 300 seronegative cohort members. A peripheral blood sample was collected from each donor, and TCR beta sequencing was performed on peripheral blood mononuclear cells. The Qiagen DNeasy Blood Extraction Kit was used to extract genomic DNA from the blood cell samples. V lost 2 bases and J lost 2 bases; the stretch between them is 9 bases long. Taken from the germline V gene, the CDR1 and CDR2 loops are MNHEY and SVGAGI. The CDR3 runs 14 residues from the cysteine to the phenylalanine. Only CDR3 DNA remains: 42 bases, in frame from the first base.

The receptor was isolated from a woman between 18 and 29 years old in good health and CMV-seronegative. Sequenced: PBMCs. The rearrangement joined TRBV6-5 to TRBJ1-2, with the identity of the D gene unclear. The nucleotides are TGTGCCAGCAGTTACCTTCCCCGGAACTATGGCTACACCTTC. This yields the protein CASSYLPRNYGYTF.